This entry concerns a single T cell receptor (beta chain). These data are taken from a study of PD-L1 blockade in urothelial cancer. Germline V gene sequence: CDR1 MNHNY, CDR2 SVGAGI (reference sequence). The CDR3 length is 16 residues. V shed 2 bases and J 0 bases; nucleotides not matched to a gene: 6. Repertoires were generated with immunoSEQ multiplex PCR, while TCRdb's copy carries only in-frame clones and drops some. The sample has 60,000 to 85,000 clones, roughly 87% seen once. The clonotype was recovered from a woman aged 70-85 years with urothelial cancer. V usage is TRBV6-6 and J usage is TRBJ2-7; TRBD1 aligns across 8 bases. Sequencing was performed on PBMCs, taken around atezolizumab (anti-PD-L1) treatment. CDR3 sequence reads: CASSYPRTGNSYEQYF. CDR3 DNA: TGTGCCAGCAGTTACCCCCGGACAGGGAACTCCTACGAGCAGTACTTC.